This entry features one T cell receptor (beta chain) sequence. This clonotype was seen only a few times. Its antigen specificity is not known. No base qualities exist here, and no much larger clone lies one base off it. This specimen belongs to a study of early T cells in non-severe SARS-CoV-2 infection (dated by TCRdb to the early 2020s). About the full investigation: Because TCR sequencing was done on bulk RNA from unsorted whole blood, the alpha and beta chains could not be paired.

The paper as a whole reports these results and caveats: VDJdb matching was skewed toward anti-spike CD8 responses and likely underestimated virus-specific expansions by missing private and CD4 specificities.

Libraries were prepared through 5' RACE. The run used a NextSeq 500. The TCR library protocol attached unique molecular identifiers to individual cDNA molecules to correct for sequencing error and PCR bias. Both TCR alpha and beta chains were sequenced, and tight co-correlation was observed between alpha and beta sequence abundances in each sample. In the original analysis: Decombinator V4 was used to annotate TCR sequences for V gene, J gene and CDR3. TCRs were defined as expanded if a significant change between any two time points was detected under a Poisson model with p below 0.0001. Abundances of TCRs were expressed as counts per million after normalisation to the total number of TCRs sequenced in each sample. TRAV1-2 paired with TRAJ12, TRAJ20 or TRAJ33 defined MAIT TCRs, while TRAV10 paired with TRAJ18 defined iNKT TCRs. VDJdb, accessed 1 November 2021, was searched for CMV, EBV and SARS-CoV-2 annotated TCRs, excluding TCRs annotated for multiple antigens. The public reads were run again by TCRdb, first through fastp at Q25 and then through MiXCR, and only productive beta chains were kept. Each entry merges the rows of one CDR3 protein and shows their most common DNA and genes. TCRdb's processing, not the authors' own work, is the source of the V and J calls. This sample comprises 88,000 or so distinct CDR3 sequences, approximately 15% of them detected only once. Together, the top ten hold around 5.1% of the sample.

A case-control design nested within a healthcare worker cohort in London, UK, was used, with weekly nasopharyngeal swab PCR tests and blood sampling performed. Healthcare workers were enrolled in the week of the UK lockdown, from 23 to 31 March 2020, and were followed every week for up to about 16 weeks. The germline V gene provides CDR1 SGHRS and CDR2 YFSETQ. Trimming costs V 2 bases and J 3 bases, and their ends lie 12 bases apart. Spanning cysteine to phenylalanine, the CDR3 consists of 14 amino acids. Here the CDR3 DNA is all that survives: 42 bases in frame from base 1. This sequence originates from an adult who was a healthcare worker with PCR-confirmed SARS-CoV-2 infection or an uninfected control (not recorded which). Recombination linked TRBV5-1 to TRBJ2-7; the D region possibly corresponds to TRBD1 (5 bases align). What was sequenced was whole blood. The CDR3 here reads CASSLSLGVYEQYF. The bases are TGCGCCAGCAGCTTAAGTCTAGGGGTCTACGAGCAGTACTTC.